A selection of T cell receptor beta chains follows, all from one sample in a study of T cell responses to AZD1222 COVID-19 vaccine. Data came from immunoSEQ multiplex PCR; TCRdb stores just in-frame clones and leaves some out. The data show about 100,000 clones, around 87% seen once. The material sequenced was peripheral blood, taken on day 0 of MenACWY control vaccination. The receptors were sampled from an adult in good health. CDR3s include the opening cysteine and the closing phenylalanine or tryptophan. A D gene is named only where the DNA matches it firmly. Clone size is shown for a subset of rows, as once, few, many or a class of expanded clone.

clone_size	v_call	j_call	d_call	cdr3_nt	cdr3_aa
NA	TRBV6-5	TRBJ1-6	NA	TGTGCCAGCAGTCGACAGATATCTAGTTCACCCCTCCACTTT	CASSRQISSSPLHF
NA	TRBV19	TRBJ2-3	NA	TGTGCCAGTAGTCAAAAGGCCACAGATACGCAGTATTTT	CASSQKATDTQYF
NA	TRBV28	TRBJ2-5	NA	TGTGCCAGCAGTTTAGGGGGTCTCTACCAAGAGACCCAGTACTTC	CASSLGGLYQETQYF
NA	TRBV30	TRBJ1-5	NA	TGTGCCTGGAGTGACGCAGGGGGCAATCAGCCCCAGCATTTT	CAWSDAGGNQPQHF
NA	TRBV5-1	TRBJ2-5	TRBD2	TGCGCCAGCAGCATGAGGACTAGCCCAAAAGAGACCCAGTACTTC	CASSMRTSPKETQYF
NA	TRBV2	TRBJ2-3	TRBD1	TGTGCCAGCAGCCGCGACAGGGGTACAGATACGCAGTATTTT	CASSRDRGTDTQYF
NA	TRBV7-9	TRBJ2-3	NA	TGTGCCAGCAGCTTACAGGGTAGCACAGATACGCAGTATTTT	CASSLQGSTDTQYF
NA	TRBV19	TRBJ2-3	TRBD2	TGTGCCAGTCTCGGACTAGCGGGAGATACGCAGTATTTT	CASLGLAGDTQYF
NA	TRBV5-1	TRBJ1-1	NA	TGCGCCAGCAGCTTGGGGGCCACGCGTAACGGTGAAGCTTTCTTT	CASSLGATRNGEAFF
few	TRBV9	TRBJ1-2	NA	TGTGCCAGCAGCCCTCTGCCAGGGCTTAACTATGGCTACACCTTC	CASSPLPGLNYGYTF
NA	TRBV19	TRBJ1-5	NA	TGTGCCAGTAGCGTAGGGCAGTTGGGCAATCAGCCCCAGCATTTT	CASSVGQLGNQPQHF
NA	TRBV7-2	TRBJ2-2	TRBD1	TGTGCCAGCAGCTCGGACAGGGGGGGCACCGGGGAGCTGTTTTTT	CASSSDRGGTGELFF
medium-sized	TRBV9	TRBJ1-4	NA	TGTGCCAGCAGCGTATCCTCCAACATGTGGGCTGAAAAACTGTTTTTT	CASSVSSNMWAEKLFF
NA	TRBV5-1	TRBJ2-7	TRBD1	TGCGCCAGCAGCTTGGGGGGGACAGGCACCTACGAGCAGTACTTC	CASSLGGTGTYEQYF
NA	TRBV2	TRBJ1-2	NA	TGTGCCAGCAATATTGGGGGGCCCTATGGCTACACCTTC	CASNIGGPYGYTF
few	TRBV15	TRBJ1-2	NA	TGTGCCACCAGCACTAGGGGGGGGAACTATGGCTACACCTTC	CATSTRGGNYGYTF
NA	TRBV28	TRBJ2-7	NA	TGTGCCAGCAGTACCCCCGGCGGGAACTACTACGAGCAGTACTTC	CASSTPGGNYYEQYF
NA	TRBV12-3/TRBV12-4	TRBJ1-1	NA	TGTGCCAGCAGTTTAGGCCCGGGGGAAGCTTTCTTT	CASSLGPGEAFF
NA	TRBV7-9	TRBJ2-1	NA	TGTGCCAGCAGCCCTTCCGAGAGGGATAATGAGCAGTTCTTC	CASSPSERDNEQFF
NA	TRBV29-1	TRBJ1-1	NA	TGCAGCGGGGGAGAAAGCACTGAAGCTTTCTTT	CSGGESTEAFF
NA	TRBV30	TRBJ1-3	NA	TGTGCCTGGAGTGTAACGATCTCTGGAAACACCATATATTTT	CAWSVTISGNTIYF
NA	TRBV7-2	TRBJ2-1	NA	TGTGCCAGCAGCTCCTTTCCAGCGGAGGGTGGCTACAATGAGCAGTTCTTC	CASSSFPAEGGYNEQFF
NA	TRBV7-2	TRBJ2-3	NA	TGTGCCAGCAGCTTAGTTTTCGGAGGCACAGATACGCAGTATTTT	CASSLVFGGTDTQYF
once	TRBV27	TRBJ2-7	TRBD2	TGTGCCAGCCACGGGGCGGGGGGTACATACGAGCAGTACTTC	CASHGAGGTYEQYF
NA	TRBV3-1/TRBV3-2	TRBJ2-3	TRBD2	TGTGCCAGCAGCCTAGCGGGTCTCCGCACAGATACGCAGTATTTT	CASSLAGLRTDTQYF
NA	TRBV7-9	TRBJ2-7	NA	TGTGCCAGCAGCCGCGGAGCCTACGAGCAGTACTTC	CASSRGAYEQYF
once	TRBV6-2/TRBV6-3	TRBJ2-1	TRBD2	TGTGCCAGCAGTCAAATAGCGGGGCGCTCCTACAATGAGCAGTTCTTC	CASSQIAGRSYNEQFF
NA	TRBV29-1	TRBJ1-2	NA	TGCAGCGTTGAAGATCCGGGTTGGGGCTACACCTTC	CSVEDPGWGYTF
NA	TRBV9	TRBJ2-3	TRBD2	TGTGCCAGCAGCGTTGGGACTAGCGGGGGAGAGGATACGCAGTATTTT	CASSVGTSGGEDTQYF
NA	TRBV18	TRBJ2-5	NA	TGTGCCAGCTCACGGGGTCACAGGGAAGAGACCCAGTACTTC	CASSRGHREETQYF
NA	TRBV5-1	TRBJ1-4	NA	TGCGCCAGCAGTGTTAGGGGGGCAGATGAAAAACTGTTTTTT	CASSVRGADEKLFF
NA	TRBV10-2	TRBJ2-3	TRBD2	TGCGCCAGCTTATCTAGCGGGGGTCATCTCACAGATACGCAGTATTTT	CASLSSGGHLTDTQYF
NA	TRBV6-5	TRBJ1-2	TRBD1	TGTGCCAGCAGTACCGGACAGGGAAACTATGGCTACACCTTC	CASSTGQGNYGYTF
once	TRBV5-1	TRBJ1-1	NA	TGCGCCAGCAGCTTGACAGAGGGCACTGAAGCTTTCTTT	CASSLTEGTEAFF
NA	TRBV6-2/TRBV6-3	TRBJ1-2	TRBD1	TGTGCCAGCAGTGACGACAGGGGAGGAGGCTATGGCTACACCTTC	CASSDDRGGGYGYTF
NA	TRBV2	TRBJ2-7	NA	TGTGCCAGCAAAGTCATGCGCGAGGGGCAGTACTTC	CASKVMREGQYF
NA	TRBV5-1	TRBJ1-1	NA	TGCGCCAGCATAAATGGACTTCAAACTTTCTTT	CASINGLQTFF
NA	TRBV27	TRBJ1-2	TRBD1	TGTGCCAGCAGTTTCAACAGGGGAACGGGTGGCTACACCTTC	CASSFNRGTGGYTF
NA	TRBV6-6	TRBJ2-3	NA	TGTGCCAGCAGTTTGGGTGGATCGGATACGCAGTATTTT	CASSLGGSDTQYF
NA	TRBV5-1	TRBJ1-6	NA	TGCGCCAGCAGCTTAACCTTGAACAATTCACCCCTCCACTTT	CASSLTLNNSPLHF
once	TRBV30	TRBJ1-2	TRBD1	TGTGCCTGGAGTGGGACCCCGAGGGACAGTCGCTATGGCTACACCTTC	CAWSGTPRDSRYGYTF
NA	TRBV19	TRBJ1-5	NA	TGTGCCAGTAGTATAGGCAGGGGAAATGGACAGCCCCAGCATTTT	CASSIGRGNGQPQHF
NA	TRBV28	TRBJ2-7	NA	TGTGCCAGCAGTTTGGGGGGGGCGGTCTTCTACGAGCAGTACTTC	CASSLGGAVFYEQYF
NA	TRBV5-5	TRBJ1-1	TRBD1	TGTGCCAGCAGCTTGCGCCCAGGGGGCTTTCAGGACACTGAAGCTTTCTTT	CASSLRPGGFQDTEAFF
NA	TRBV30	TRBJ2-1	NA	TGTGCCTGGAGTGTTAACAGCTACAATGAGCAGTTCTTC	CAWSVNSYNEQFF
once	TRBV5-4	TRBJ1-2	TRBD1	TGTGCCAGCAGCTATGGACAGGGGGATGCGGGCTATGGCTACACCTTC	CASSYGQGDAGYGYTF
NA	TRBV28	TRBJ1-6	NA	TGTGCCAGCATAGACATGAATAATTCACCCCTCCACTTT	CASIDMNNSPLHF
few	TRBV19	TRBJ1-6	TRBD1	TGTGCCAGTCGAACCGGGACAGACAGCTCACCCCTCCACTTT	CASRTGTDSSPLHF
few	TRBV28	TRBJ1-2	TRBD1	TGTGCCAGCACCCGGACAGGGCTCTATGGCTACACCTTC	CASTRTGLYGYTF
NA	TRBV7-2	TRBJ1-5	NA	TGTGCCAGCAGCTGGGGGGGAGACAGAAGGAATCAGCCCCAGCATTTT	CASSWGGDRRNQPQHF
once	TRBV23-1	TRBJ2-7	TRBD1	TGCGCCAGCAGTCGAGTCGGACAGGGACAGACCTACGAGCAGTACTTC	CASSRVGQGQTYEQYF
few	TRBV7-3	TRBJ1-6	TRBD1	TGTGCCAGCAGTCCCGACAGGGATGGCTCACCCCTCCACTTT	CASSPDRDGSPLHF
few	TRBV6-2/TRBV6-3	TRBJ1-5	TRBD1	TGTGCCAGCAGTGCGGGGACAGGGGGATTCCGCTCTTTTGGGAGCAATCAGCCCCAGCATTTT	CASSAGTGGFRSFGSNQPQHF
NA	TRBV18	TRBJ1-6	TRBD1	TGTGCCAGCTCACCAAGGGACAGGGATAATTCACCCCTCCACTTT	CASSPRDRDNSPLHF
NA	TRBV11-2	TRBJ1-3	NA	TGTGCCAGCAGCCGTCAGGGCGCTAACTCTGGAAACACCATATATTTT	CASSRQGANSGNTIYF
NA	TRBV30	TRBJ1-4	NA	TGTGCCTGGAGTCCGATGGGGGAAAAACTGTTTTTT	CAWSPMGEKLFF
NA	TRBV28	TRBJ2-7	TRBD2	TGTGCCAGCAGTGTTCCGGGAGGATCCTACGAGCAGTACTTC	CASSVPGGSYEQYF